This T cell receptor beta chain came from a study of cytomegalovirus exposure and HLA in healthy donors (dated by TCRdb to the late 2010s). About the study as a whole: According to an earlier analysis of 550 to 750 of the donors, about 170 million T cells yielded 90 million to 140 million unique TCR beta sequences and roughly 280 Gb of sequence data. About 280 gigabases of sequencing data and roughly 90 million unique TCR sequences were included in an early release covering under 650 HLA-typed donors. Of the roughly 390 genotyped donors, roughly 76% were placed in the genetic ancestry cluster associated with self-reported Caucasian donors. The study aimed to test whether signatures of past pathogen exposure could be identified by cataloging public T cell receptors. Using immunosequencing, the study profiled T cell repertoires from 550 to 750 subjects and related those repertoires to cytomegalovirus serostatus. A separate validation cohort of roughly 130 different subjects was used in addition to the approximately 700-subject first cohort. To predict cytomegalovirus infection status, the study combined high-throughput TCR immunosequencing, statistical association of individual TCRs with disease status, and machine learning. In a later analysis, previously published TCR beta repertoires from some 640 donors were re-analyzed and high-resolution HLA genotyping was added so that TCR occurrence patterns could be studied. Rather than using new phenotypic data, the later analysis identified candidate immune exposures from TCR beta sequences and from how often those sequences occurred across donors. In an earlier analysis of 587 of the donors, high-throughput TCR beta sequencing was used to judge whether each TCR beta V gene segment behaved as functional or pseudogenic. Donor age, sex, ethnicity and CMV serostatus were collected together with the repertoire data. A later genetic analysis took genome-wide SNP genotypes for about 65% of the 666 donors and used that subset as a discovery cohort. Every repertoire in the discovery cohort had been generated on one and the same sequencing platform. HLA typing included class I and class II loci at four-digit resolution. Typing coverage differed by locus: A, B, C, DRB1 and DQB1 were typed in roughly 620-630 donors, DQA1 in about 500, DPA1 in approximately 610, and DPB1 in just under 490. Because of strong linkage in the cohort, 5 or 6 DR-DQ haplotypes were treated as single units for association and clustering. Across about 370 genotyped donors of the cohort, an average of roughly 250,000 unique TCR beta nucleotide sequences per donor were sequenced, and roughly a sixth of those sequences were non-productive.

Findings and caveats that apply to the study as a whole: The cohort was sequenced for TCR beta chains only, and without alpha or paired-chain data the features that could be detected were limited. In a later analysis, HLA-associated TCR beta chains were found to be more clonally expanded and to have lower generation probabilities than equally common non-associated chains. The classifier was reported to diagnose cytomegalovirus status with high specificity and sensitivity in both the original cohort and the validation cohort. Some IMGT-functional V segments, including TRBV6-2 and TRBV6-3, could not be told apart with the 87-base-pair reads, so those segments were excluded. The sequencing pipeline was judged likely to have produced a cluster of highly shared sequence variants as a technical artifact. A further reported finding was that TCR beta sequences accurately predicted the HLA-A and HLA-B alleles for most subjects in the first cohort. Compared with the approximately 670-donor mean, donors in an Asian-associated ancestry cluster had fewer N-insertions in productive TCRs, according to a later genetic analysis. The presence/absence analyses assumed that sequencing depth was roughly uniform across donors, and that assumption may not be true. The authors suggested that the approach could potentially be extended to other disease states and immunological phenotypes. Correlated functional status among segregating V segments might reflect linkage disequilibrium, but an unknown experimental factor could not be ruled out. In the study, approximately 150 TCR beta chains were listed as associated with cytomegalovirus. According to a later analysis, TCR association rates differed among HLA loci, with DRB1 alleles showing the most associated TCRs and HLA-C alleles showing the fewest. At a false discovery rate of 0.05, a later analysis linked approximately 18,000 TCR beta sequences to specific HLA alleles. Because counts were too low, around 17 rarely observed V segments, including chromosome 9 orphons, were left out of the earlier analysis of a few hundred of the donors. While some public TCRs were present in many individuals, most TCR sequences turned up only very rarely across donors. Strong co-occurrence of HLA alleles, especially DR and DQ, made assigning TCR associations to individual alleles difficult. In a later analysis, most CMV-associated TCR beta chains were found to appear HLA-restricted, with HLA associations seemingly driven largely by CMV exposure. According to a later analysis, parvovirus B19, influenza, CMV and Epstein-Barr virus appeared linked to several top co-occurrence clusters. Because some donors lacked HLA typing at each locus, the association tests relied only on the typed subset. In an earlier analysis of 587 of the donors, most TCR beta V segments appeared in productive rearrangements about 87% or about 30% of the time, broadly matching IMGT annotations. In a later genetic analysis, a missense DCLRE1C variant was associated with V-gene and J-gene trimming of TCR beta chains, and the association was replicated in an independent cohort. In vitro tests confirmed that a few of the cytomegalovirus-associated TCR beta chains recognize cytomegalovirus antigens. CMV serostatus was the only immune exposure information available for the cohort.

Regarding this clone: Its antigen is currently not known. Since no conserved phenylalanine or tryptophan closes the CDR3, a read error is the likely cause.

The method was the immunoSEQ multiplex PCR assay. A mixture of 60 forward primers for TCR Vbeta segments and 13 reverse primers for TCR Jbeta segments was used in the multiplex PCR. Amplification of the CDR3 region of rearranged TCR beta genes was performed with a multiplex PCR assay on genomic DNA. Amplified TCR beta libraries were sequenced as 87-base-pair reads on the Illumina HiSeq System. The original methods were these. In a later analysis, roughly 80 million unique TCR beta chains were counted across the 650 to 750 repertoires, and roughly 10 million of these chains were shared by at least two donors. Raw reads were error-corrected and collapsed into unique sequences with a nearest-neighbor algorithm that merged closely related sequences to remove PCR and sequencing errors. Alignment of CDR3 sequences to IMGT reference sequences was used to assign V, D and J gene segments. For a sequence to be retained, a match of at least six nucleotides was required to both a V gene segment and a J gene segment. A rearrangement counted as productive if the CDR3 had no stop codons and remained in frame with V and J, and every other rearrangement counted as non-productive. CDR3 was defined according to IMGT convention as the region running from the second conserved V-encoded cysteine to the conserved J-encoded phenylalanine. The earlier analysis of about 560 of the donors excluded any sequence lacking an unambiguous match to a single V gene segment. In an earlier analysis of several hundred of the donors, V segments were called functional above 56.7% productive rearrangements and were called segregating when the between-donor standard deviation exceeded 5%. A statistical classification framework was developed to diagnose cytomegalovirus status using the catalog of TCR beta chain sequences. A later analysis assigned V and J genes by comparing TCR nucleotide sequences with IMGT/GENE-DB human TR gene sequences. The TCRdist pipeline was used in a later analysis to assign CDR3 sequences and most-parsimonious VDJ recombination scenarios. In a later analysis, each TCR beta chain was defined by its CDR3 amino acid sequence together with its V-gene family, and reads lacking a unique V-gene family were excluded. In a later analysis, fewer than 650 highly shared, low-generation-probability nucleotide sequences were removed to address suspected cross-contamination and a sequencing artifact. For each public chain, a later analysis derived a clonal expansion index from normalized ranks of inferred template counts within each repertoire. Generation probabilities in a later analysis came from a VDJ recombination model fitted to out-of-frame rearrangements, and those results were checked against IGoR. In a later analysis, hypergeometric tests were used to score TCR-TCR, TCR-HLA and TCR-CMV co-occurrence, with a repertoire-size bias correction applied to TCR pairs. A later analysis estimated false discovery rates by permuting HLA or CMV assignments 20 times. In a later analysis, co-occurring TCRs were grouped with DBSCAN, and TCRdist sequence similarity was added when clustering was performed within HLA-allele-positive subsets. Repertoires with fewer than 30,000 or more than 120,000 public chains, plus five repertoires with anomalous nucleotide sharing, were excluded from co-occurrence clustering. In TCRdb, the immuneACCESS table is reduced to in-frame sequences with V and J assigned. These tables do not hold every clone; where another copy was compared, an unresolved V gene accounts for under half, and the others remain unexplained. D and trimming come from the DNA, and the V and J calls and clone size come from that table. The sample data list about 180,000 clones, and roughly 80% of these were observed just once. The ten largest make up around 5.7% of the sample.

The cohort consisted of hundreds of healthy bone marrow donors. Cohort members were all nominally healthy when sampled, although unrecorded immune exposures were likely present. The donor was CMV seronegative and belonged to the group of more than 300 seronegative cohort members. A peripheral blood sample was provided by each donor, and peripheral blood mononuclear cells were used for TCR beta sequencing. Genomic DNA was extracted from the blood cell samples with the Qiagen DNeasy Blood Extraction Kit. The germline V gene specifies MNHEY as CDR1 and SVGAGI as CDR2. The CDR3 spans 16 amino acids, including both terminal residues. The only DNA kept is the CDR3, 48 bases in frame from the first base. V is cut by 3 bases and J by 5 bases, and the space between the germline ends is 20 bases.

The chain joins TRBV6-5 to TRBJ2-7; the D segment could be TRBD1, given 6 matching bases. The specimen sequenced was PBMCs. The sequence derives from a man aged 35 to 55 in good health and CMV-seronegative. DNA sequence: TGTGCCAGCAGTTATCCCCGCCCGCAGGGGTCCCACGAGCAGTACCTC. Translated, this gives CASSYPRPQGSHEQYL.